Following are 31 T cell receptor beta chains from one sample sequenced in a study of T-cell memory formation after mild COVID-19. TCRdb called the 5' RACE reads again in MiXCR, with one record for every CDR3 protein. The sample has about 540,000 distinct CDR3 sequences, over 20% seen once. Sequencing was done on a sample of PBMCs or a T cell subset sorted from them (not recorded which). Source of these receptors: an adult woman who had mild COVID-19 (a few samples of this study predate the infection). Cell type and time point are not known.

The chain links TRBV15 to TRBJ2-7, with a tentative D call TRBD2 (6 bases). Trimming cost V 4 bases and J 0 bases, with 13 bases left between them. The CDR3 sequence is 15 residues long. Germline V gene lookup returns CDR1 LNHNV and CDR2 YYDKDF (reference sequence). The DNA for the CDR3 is TGTGCCACCAGCAAAACGACGGGACTCTCCTACGAGCAGTACTTC. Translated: CATSKTTGLSYEQYF.

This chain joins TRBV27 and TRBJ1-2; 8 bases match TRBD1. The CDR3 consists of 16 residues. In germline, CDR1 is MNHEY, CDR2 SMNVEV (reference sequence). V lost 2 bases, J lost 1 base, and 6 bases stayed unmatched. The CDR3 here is CASSLITGGFNYGYTF. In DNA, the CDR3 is TGTGCCAGCAGTTTAATTACAGGGGGTTTTAACTATGGCTACACCTTC.

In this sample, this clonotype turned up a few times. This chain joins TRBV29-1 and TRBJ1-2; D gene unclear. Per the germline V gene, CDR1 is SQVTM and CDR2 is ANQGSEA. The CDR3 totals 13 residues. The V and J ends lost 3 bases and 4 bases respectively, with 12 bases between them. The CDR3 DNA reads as TGCAGCGTTGATGACGGTCGGGGCTATGGCTACACCTTC. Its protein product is CSVDDGRGYGYTF.

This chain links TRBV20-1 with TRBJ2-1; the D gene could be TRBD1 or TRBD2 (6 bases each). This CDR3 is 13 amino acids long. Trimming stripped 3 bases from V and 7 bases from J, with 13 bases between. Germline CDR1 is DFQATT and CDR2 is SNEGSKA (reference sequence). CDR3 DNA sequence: TGCAGTGCTAGTCCCCCGGGGGCAAATGAGCAGTTCTTC. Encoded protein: CSASPPGANEQFF.

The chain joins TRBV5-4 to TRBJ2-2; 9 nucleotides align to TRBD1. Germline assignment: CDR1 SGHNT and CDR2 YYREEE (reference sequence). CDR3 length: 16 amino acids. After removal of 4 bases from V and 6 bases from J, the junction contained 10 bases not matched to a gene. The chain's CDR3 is CASSLRTGVIPGELFF. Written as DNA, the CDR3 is TGTGCCAGCAGCCTCCGGACAGGGGTGATACCCGGGGAGCTGTTTTTT.

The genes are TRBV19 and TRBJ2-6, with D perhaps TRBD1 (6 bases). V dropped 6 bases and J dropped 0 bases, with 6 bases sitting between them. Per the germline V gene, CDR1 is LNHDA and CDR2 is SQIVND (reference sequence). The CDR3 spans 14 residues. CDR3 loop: CASRDSSGANVLTF. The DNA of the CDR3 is TGTGCCAGTAGGGACAGCTCTGGGGCCAACGTCCTGACTTTC.

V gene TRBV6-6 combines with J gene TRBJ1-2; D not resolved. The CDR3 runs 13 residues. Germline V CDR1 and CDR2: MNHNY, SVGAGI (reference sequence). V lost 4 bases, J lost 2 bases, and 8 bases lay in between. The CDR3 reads CASSFYLNYGYTF. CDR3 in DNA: TGTGCCAGCAGTTTCTACCTGAACTATGGCTACACCTTC.

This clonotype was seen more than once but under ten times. The CDR3 nucleotides read TGTGCCAGCACTTTGAATAATTCACCCCTCCACTTT. It yields the protein CASTLNNSPLHF. The rearrangement uses TRBV12-3 or TRBV12-4 and TRBJ1-6; the D is unclear. CDR3 size: 12 residues. Trimming took off 7 bases at V and 5 bases at J, with 6 bases between the two ends.

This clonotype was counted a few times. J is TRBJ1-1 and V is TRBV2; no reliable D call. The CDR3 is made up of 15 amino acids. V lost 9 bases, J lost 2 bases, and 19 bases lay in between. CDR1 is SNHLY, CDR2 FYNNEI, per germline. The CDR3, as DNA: TGTGCCAGAGGGTCGCGACCTAGCGATAACACTGAAGCTTTCTTT. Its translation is CARGSRPSDNTEAFF.

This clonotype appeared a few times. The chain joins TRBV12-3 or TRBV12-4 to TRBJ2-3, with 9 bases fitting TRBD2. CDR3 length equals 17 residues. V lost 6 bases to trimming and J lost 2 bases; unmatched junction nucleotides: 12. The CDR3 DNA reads TGTGCCAGCAGCAAGACGACTAGCGGCTCCTTCACAGATACGCAGTATTTT. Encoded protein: CASSKTTSGSFTDTQYF.

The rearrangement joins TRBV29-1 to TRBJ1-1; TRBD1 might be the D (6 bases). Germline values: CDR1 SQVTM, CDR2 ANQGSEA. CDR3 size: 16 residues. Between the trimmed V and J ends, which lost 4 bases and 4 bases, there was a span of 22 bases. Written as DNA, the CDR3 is TGCAGCGTTGTGGACACTGGGGGCAGTGCGGGCACTGAAGCTTTCTTT. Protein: CSVVDTGGSAGTEAFF.

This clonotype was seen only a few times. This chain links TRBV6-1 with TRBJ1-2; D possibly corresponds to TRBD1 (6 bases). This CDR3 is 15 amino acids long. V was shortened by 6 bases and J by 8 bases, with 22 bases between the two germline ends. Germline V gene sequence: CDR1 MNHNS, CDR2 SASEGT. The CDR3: CASSRDPGETKGYTF. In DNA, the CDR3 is TGTGCCAGCAGCCGTGACCCAGGGGAAACTAAGGGCTACACCTTC.

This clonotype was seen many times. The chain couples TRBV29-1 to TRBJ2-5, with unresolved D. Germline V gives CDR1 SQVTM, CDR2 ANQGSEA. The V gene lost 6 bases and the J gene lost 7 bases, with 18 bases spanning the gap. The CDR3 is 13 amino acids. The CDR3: CSVRVSSEGTQYF. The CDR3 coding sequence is TGCAGCGTAAGGGTTAGCTCCGAAGGGACCCAGTACTTC.

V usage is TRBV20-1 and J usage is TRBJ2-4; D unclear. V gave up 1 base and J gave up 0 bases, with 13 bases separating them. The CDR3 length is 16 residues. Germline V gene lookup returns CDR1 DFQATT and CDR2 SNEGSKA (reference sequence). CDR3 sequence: CSARAGPVGAKNIQYF. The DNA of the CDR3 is TGCAGTGCTAGAGCCGGGCCCGTCGGAGCCAAAAACATTCAGTACTTC.

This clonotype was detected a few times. In DNA, the CDR3 is TGTGCCAGCAGCTTTGGCGGCAACAGGGGACCTAGGGAGACCCAGTACTTC. The encoded protein is CASSFGGNRGPRETQYF. The chain has TRBV7-6 and TRBJ2-5; 7 nucleotides line up with TRBD1. The CDR3 runs 17 residues. The J segment lost 5 bases and the V segment lost 3 bases, leaving 15 bases of the junction unmatched. Germline V gene lookup returns CDR1 SGHVS and CDR2 FNYEAQ. The whole variable domain, remainder taken from reference TRBV7-6 and TRBJ2-5, is GAGVSQSPRYKVTKRGQDVALRCDPISGHVSLYWYRQALGQGPEFLTYFNYEAQQDKSGLPNDRFSAERPEGSISTLTIQRTEQRDSAMYRCASSFGGNRGPRETQYFGPGTRLLVL.

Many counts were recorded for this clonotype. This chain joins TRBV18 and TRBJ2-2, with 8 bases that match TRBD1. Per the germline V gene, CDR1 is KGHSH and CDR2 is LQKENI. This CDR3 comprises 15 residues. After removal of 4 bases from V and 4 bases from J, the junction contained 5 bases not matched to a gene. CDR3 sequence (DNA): TGTGCCAGCTCACTTGGACAGGGCCGCACCGGGGAGCTGTTTTTT. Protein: CASSLGQGRTGELFF.

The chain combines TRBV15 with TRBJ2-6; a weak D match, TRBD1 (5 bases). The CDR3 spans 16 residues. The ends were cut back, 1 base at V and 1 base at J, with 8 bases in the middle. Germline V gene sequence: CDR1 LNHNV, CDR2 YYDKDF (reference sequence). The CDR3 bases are TGTGCCACCAGCAGAGTCCGACAGTCTGGGGCCAACGTCCTGACTTTC. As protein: CATSRVRQSGANVLTF.

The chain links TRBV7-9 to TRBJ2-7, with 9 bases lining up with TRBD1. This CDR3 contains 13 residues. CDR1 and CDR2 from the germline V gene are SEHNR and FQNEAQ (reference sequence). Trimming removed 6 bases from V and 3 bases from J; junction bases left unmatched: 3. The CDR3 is CASSDRGYYEQYF. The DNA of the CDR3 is TGTGCCAGCAGTGACAGGGGGTACTACGAGCAGTACTTC.

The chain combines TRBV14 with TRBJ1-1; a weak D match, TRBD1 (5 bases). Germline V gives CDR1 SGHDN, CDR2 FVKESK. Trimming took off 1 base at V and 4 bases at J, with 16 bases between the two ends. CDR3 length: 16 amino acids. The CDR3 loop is CASSQGPDTGGTEAFF. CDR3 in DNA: TGTGCCAGCAGCCAAGGACCCGACACAGGAGGCACTGAAGCTTTCTTT.

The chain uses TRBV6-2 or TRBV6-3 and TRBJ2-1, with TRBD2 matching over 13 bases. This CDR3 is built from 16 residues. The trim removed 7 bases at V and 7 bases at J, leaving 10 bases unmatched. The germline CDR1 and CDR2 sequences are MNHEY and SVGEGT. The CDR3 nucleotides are TGTGCCAGCAACCCAAAACGGACTAGCGGGAGTAATGAGCAGTTCTTC. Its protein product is CASNPKRTSGSNEQFF.

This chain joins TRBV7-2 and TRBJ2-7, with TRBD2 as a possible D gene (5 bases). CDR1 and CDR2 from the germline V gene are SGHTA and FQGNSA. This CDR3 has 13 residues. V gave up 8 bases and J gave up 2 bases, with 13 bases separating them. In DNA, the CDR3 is TGTGCCAGCGGTTCGGCGGGTCCCTACGAGCAGTACTTC. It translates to CASGSAGPYEQYF.

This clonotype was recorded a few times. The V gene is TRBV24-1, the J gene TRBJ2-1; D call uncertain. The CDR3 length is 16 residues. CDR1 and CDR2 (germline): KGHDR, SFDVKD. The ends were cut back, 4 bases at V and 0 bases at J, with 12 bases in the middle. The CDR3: CATSDQAKSSYNEQFF. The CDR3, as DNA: TGTGCCACCAGTGACCAGGCGAAAAGCTCCTACAATGAGCAGTTCTTC.

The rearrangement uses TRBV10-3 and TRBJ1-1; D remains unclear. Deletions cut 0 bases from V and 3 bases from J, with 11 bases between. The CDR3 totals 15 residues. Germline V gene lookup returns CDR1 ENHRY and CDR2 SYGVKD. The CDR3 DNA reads TGTGCCATCAGTGAGTCGCTCTTGAGGGACACTGAAGCTTTCTTT. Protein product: CAISESLLRDTEAFF.

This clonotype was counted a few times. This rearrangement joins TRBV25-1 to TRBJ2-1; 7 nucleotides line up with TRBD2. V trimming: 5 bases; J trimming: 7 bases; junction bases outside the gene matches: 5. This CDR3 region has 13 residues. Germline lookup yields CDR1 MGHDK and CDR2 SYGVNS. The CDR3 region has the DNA TGTGCCAGCAGTATGCGGGGAGGGAATGAGCAGTTCTTC. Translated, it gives CASSMRGGNEQFF.

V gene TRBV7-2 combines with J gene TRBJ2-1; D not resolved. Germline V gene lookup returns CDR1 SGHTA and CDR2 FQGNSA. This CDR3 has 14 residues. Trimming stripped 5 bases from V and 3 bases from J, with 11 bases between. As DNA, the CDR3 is TGTGCCAGCAGCCTCTCTACCATCTACAATGAGCAGTTCTTC. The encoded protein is CASSLSTIYNEQFF.

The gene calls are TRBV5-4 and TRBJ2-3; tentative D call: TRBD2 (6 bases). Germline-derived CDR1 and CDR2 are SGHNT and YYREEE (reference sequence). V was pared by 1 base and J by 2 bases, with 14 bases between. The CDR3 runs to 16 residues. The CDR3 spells CASSLFGGVFTDTQYF. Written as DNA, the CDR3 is TGTGCCAGCAGCTTGTTCGGCGGGGTATTCACAGATACGCAGTATTTT.

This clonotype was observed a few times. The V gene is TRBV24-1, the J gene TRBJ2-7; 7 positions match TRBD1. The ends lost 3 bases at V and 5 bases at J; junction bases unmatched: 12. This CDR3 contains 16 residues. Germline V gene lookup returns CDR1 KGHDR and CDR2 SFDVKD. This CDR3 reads CATSDKPGQTLDEQYF. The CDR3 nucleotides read TGTGCCACCAGTGATAAACCGGGACAGACCCTCGACGAGCAGTACTTC.

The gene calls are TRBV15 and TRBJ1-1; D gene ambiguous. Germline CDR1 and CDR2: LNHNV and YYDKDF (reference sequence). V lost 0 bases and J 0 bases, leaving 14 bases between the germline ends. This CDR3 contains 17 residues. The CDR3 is CATSRDRLGLMNTEAFF. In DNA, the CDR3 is TGTGCCACCAGCAGAGATCGTTTAGGGCTAATGAACACTGAAGCTTTCTTT.

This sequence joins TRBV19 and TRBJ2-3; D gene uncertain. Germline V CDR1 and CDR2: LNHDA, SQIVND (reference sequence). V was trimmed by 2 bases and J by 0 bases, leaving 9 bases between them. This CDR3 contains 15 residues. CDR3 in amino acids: CASSISAPSTDTQYF. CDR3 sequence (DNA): TGTGCCAGTAGTATATCGGCGCCTAGCACAGATACGCAGTATTTT.

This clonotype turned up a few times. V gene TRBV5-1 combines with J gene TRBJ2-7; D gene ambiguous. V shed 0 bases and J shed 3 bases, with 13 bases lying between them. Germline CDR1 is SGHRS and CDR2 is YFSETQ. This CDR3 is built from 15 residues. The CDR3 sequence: CASSLGSGNVYEQYF. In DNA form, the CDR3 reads TGCGCCAGCAGCTTGGGAAGTGGGAACGTCTACGAGCAGTACTTC.

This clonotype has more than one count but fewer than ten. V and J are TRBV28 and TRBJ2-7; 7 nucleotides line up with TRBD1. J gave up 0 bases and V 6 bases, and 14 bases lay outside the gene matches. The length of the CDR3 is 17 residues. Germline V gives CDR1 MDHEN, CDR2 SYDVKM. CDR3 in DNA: TGTGCCAGCAGAAGAACAGGGGTGGCCCCCAACTCCTACGAGCAGTACTTC. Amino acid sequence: CASRRTGVAPNSYEQYF. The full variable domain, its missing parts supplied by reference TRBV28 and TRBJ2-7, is DVKVTQSSRYLVKRTGEKVFLECVQDMDHENMFWYRQDPGLGLRLIYFSYDVKMKEKGDIPEGYSVSREKKERFSLILESASTNQTSMYLCASRRTGVAPNSYEQYFGPGTRLTVT.